The 9 T cell receptor beta chains below come from one sample, sequenced in a study of radiotherapy plus CTLA-4 blockade in lung cancer. Some clones are missing from TCRdb's copy, which holds only in-frame ones; the method was immunoSEQ multiplex PCR. The sample holds 65,000 to 90,000 clones, around nine tenths seen once. The material sequenced was peripheral blood, taken from a patient treated with radiotherapy plus ipilimumab. These receptors all stem from a human donor with non-small cell lung cancer that progressed on radiotherapy plus ipilimumab.

CDR3 sequence reads: CAWRPGQVLSSNQPQHF. For the CDR3, the DNA is TGTGCCTGGCGACCGGGACAGGTTTTGTCTAGCAATCAGCCCCAGCATTTT. The chain uses TRBV30 and TRBJ1-5, with 8 bases matching TRBD1. The CDR3 is 17 amino acids. The germline gives CDR1 GTSNPN, CDR2 SVGIG (reference sequence). The V gene end was trimmed by 5 bases and the J gene end by 0 bases; junction bases not matched to a gene: 12.

This chain links TRBV29-1 with TRBJ2-1, with 7 bases matching TRBD2. Germline V gene lookup returns CDR1 SQVTM and CDR2 ANQGSEA. Trimming cost V 6 bases and J 0 bases; bases outside gene matches: 8. The CDR3 covers 15 residues. CDR3 DNA sequence: TGCAGCGTCGGGGAGCGGGGCATCTCCTACAATGAGCAGTTCTTC. Encoded protein: CSVGERGISYNEQFF.

This clone was seen a few times. The chain has TRBV11-1 and TRBJ2-7; 8 positions match TRBD1. This CDR3 region has 14 residues. J lost 2 bases, V lost 5 bases, and 5 bases had no gene match. Germline V gene data show CDR1 as SGHAT and CDR2 as FQDESV (reference sequence). The CDR3 spells CASSAGQATYEQYV. The CDR3 DNA is TGTGCCAGCAGCGCGGGACAGGCGACCTACGAGCAGTACGTC.

The chain has TRBV11-2 and TRBJ1-1; TRBD1 might be the D (5 bases). The germline CDR1 and CDR2 sequences are SGHAT and FQNNGV. With 3 bases removed from V and 3 bases from J, the gap between germline ends came to 8 bases. The CDR3 extends over 13 amino acids. The CDR3 sequence: CASSFWGDTEAFF. As DNA, the CDR3 is TGTGCCAGCAGCTTCTGGGGGGACACTGAAGCTTTCTTT.

The chain links TRBV6-4 to TRBJ1-3; 9 bases map to TRBD1. Trimming removed 3 bases from V and 4 bases from J; junction bases left unmatched: 16. This CDR3 has 19 residues. CDR1 and CDR2 (germline): MRHNA, SNTAGT. The CDR3 sequence is CASSELGQGLVYAGNTIYF. Written as DNA, the CDR3 is TGTGCCAGCAGTGAGTTGGGACAGGGCCTGGTCTACGCCGGAAACACCATATATTTT.

The chain recombines TRBV10-3 with TRBJ1-4, with D uncertain. Germline V CDR1 and CDR2: ENHRY, SYGVKD. V lost 0 bases, J lost 7 bases, and 9 bases lay in between. CDR3 size: 14 residues. The CDR3 region has the DNA TGTGCCATCAGTGAGTCCGTAGCAAGTGAAAAACTGTTTTTT. Translating it yields CAISESVASEKLFF.

The chain employs TRBV27 and TRBJ1-6; no clear D gene. This CDR3 has 16 amino acids. Trimming took 0 bases from V and 6 from J, leaving 12 bases between them. Germline loops: CDR1 MNHEY, CDR2 SMNVEV (reference sequence). The CDR3 spells CASSLSLSWGNSPLHF. The CDR3 DNA reads TGTGCCAGCAGTTTATCCCTATCCTGGGGTAATTCACCCCTCCACTTT.

This clone was observed a few times. The chain combines TRBV9 with TRBJ2-1, with TRBD2 matching over 12 bases. This CDR3 is built from 22 residues. Looked up from germline, CDR1 is SGDLS and CDR2 is YYNGEE. The trim removed 3 bases at V and 9 bases at J, leaving 28 bases unmatched. The CDR3 DNA sequence: TGTGCCAGCAGCGCAGAACCACATGCGGCGACTAGCGGGAGAGCCGGCTTGGGTGAGCAGTTCTTC. Protein sequence: CASSAEPHAATSGRAGLGEQFF.

The rearrangement uses TRBV27 and TRBJ2-7; 8 positions match TRBD1. CDR3 length equals 16 residues. Germline loops: CDR1 MNHEY, CDR2 SMNVEV (reference sequence). Germline trimming cut 6 bases from V and 1 base from J; bases unmatched to any gene: 11. This chain's CDR3 is CASRGPRTGRSYEQYF. As DNA, the CDR3 is TGTGCCAGCAGGGGCCCCCGGACAGGGAGGTCCTACGAGCAGTACTTC.